This entry lists 32 T cell receptor beta chains sequenced from one sample in a study of human T cells and chemical hapten exposure. Time point defined: patch test 3, about 24 weeks after DPC sensitization. Documented treatment: therapeutic diphenylcyclopropenone sensitization with weekly scalp DPC. One entry per CDR3 protein, called by TCRdb with MiXCR from the RACE reads. The sample has 180,000 or so distinct CDR3 sequences; about 25% are singletons. The source material was whole blood, sampled in connection with sensitization to the hapten diphenylcyclopropenone (DPC). These receptors came from a woman aged 40 to 50 with alopecia areata. Some clones in this sample may be carry-over from other donors' samples.

The chain couples TRBV12-3 or TRBV12-4 to TRBJ1-5; maybe TRBD1 (6 bases). Trimming removed 5 bases at V and 6 bases at J, with 17 bases between. The CDR3 consists of 15 residues. DNA for the CDR3: TGTGCCAGCAGTCCAGGGGTTCTGGAGGGTCAGCCCCAGCATTTT. As protein: CASSPGVLEGQPQHF.

This clonotype occurred a few times. The chain is built from TRBV20-1 and TRBJ1-5; D not resolved. The CDR3 has 13 residues. Germline CDR1 is DFQATT and CDR2 is SNEGSKA (reference sequence). V was pared by 6 bases and J by 5 bases, with 14 bases between. The CDR3 DNA reads as TGCAGTGCCGTTCAATTCGGAGATCAGCCCCAGCATTTT. As protein: CSAVQFGDQPQHF.

Only a few counts were recorded for this clonotype. The CDR3 protein is CASTRGAATQYF. Written as DNA, the CDR3 is TGTGCCAGCACCCGGGGGGCGGCTACGCAGTATTTT. The V call is TRBV28, the J call TRBJ2-3, with D possibly TRBD2 on 7 matching bases. V lost 7 bases and J lost 8, with 13 bases in between. The CDR3 runs 12 residues. The germline V gene encodes CDR1 MDHEN and CDR2 SYDVKM.

This clonotype was seen once. J is TRBJ2-7 and V is TRBV3-1; no firm D call. CDR1 is LGHDT, CDR2 YNNKEL, per germline (reference sequence). The CDR3 runs to 12 residues. Trimming removed 3 bases at V and 3 bases at J, with 6 bases between. CDR3 loop: CASSQADYEQYF. Here the CDR3 DNA reads TGTGCCAGCAGCCAGGCGGACTACGAGCAGTACTTC.

The chain's CDR3 is CASSSGQTYEQYF. In DNA, the CDR3 is TGTGCCAGCAGCTCGGGACAGACCTACGAGCAGTACTTC. The V gene is TRBV28, the J gene TRBJ2-7; 7 bases are shared with TRBD1. V was pared by 6 bases and J by 2 bases, with 4 bases of the junction left unmatched. The CDR3 totals 13 residues. CDR1 MDHEN and CDR2 SYDVKM come from the germline V gene.

A remark on this clonotype: Mismatch with germline at one junction end may stem from a read error. The chain employs TRBV5-5 and TRBJ2-2, with a tentative D call TRBD2 (5 bases). Germline CDR1 is SGHKS and CDR2 is YYEKEE (reference sequence). The CDR3 is 16 residues long. CDR3 protein: CASILQSGLNTGELFF. CDR3 DNA: TGTGCCAGCATCTTGCAGAGCGGTTTGAACACCGGGGAGCTGTTTTTT.

The CDR3 sequence is CASSEWGGSGTTYEQYF. The CDR3 DNA is TGTGCCAGCAGTGAATGGGGGGGTAGCGGAACAACCTACGAGCAGTACTTC. The V gene is TRBV6-2 or TRBV6-3, the J gene TRBJ2-7; 7 bases agree with TRBD2. V was clipped by 5 bases and J by 2 bases; unmatched bases: 15. The CDR3 length is 17 residues. Germline loops: CDR1 MNHEY, CDR2 SVGEGT.

A word on this clonotype: One base away lies a much larger clone, so this may be a sequencing read error. The chain joins TRBV29-1 to TRBJ2-1; no clear D. Germline loops: CDR1 SQVTM, CDR2 ANQGSEA. CDR3 size: 11 residues. As DNA, the CDR3 is TGCAGCCATCTATCCTACGATGAGCAGTTCTTC. Protein: CSHLSYDEQFF.

With regard to this clonotype: The junction departs from the called germline gene at one end, perhaps through a read error. The chain couples TRBV7-2 to TRBJ2-7; TRBD2 matches at 14 bases. Germline CDR1 is SGHTA and CDR2 is FQGNSA. This CDR3 has 15 residues. The CDR3 bases are TGTGCCAGCAGCTTAGTGGGACTAGCGGGAGCATCACCCCTCTTC. Its translation is CASSLVGLAGASPLF.

There are a few counts of this clonotype. V gene TRBV7-9 combines with J gene TRBJ2-3; 8 nucleotides align to TRBD2. Germline loops: CDR1 SEHNR, CDR2 FQNEAQ (reference sequence). There are 16 residues in the CDR3. The V and J ends lost 0 bases and 6 bases, in that order; junction bases with no gene match: 8. CDR3 bases: TGTGCCAGCAGCTTAGCAGGGGTAGCGGGAATGGATACGCAGTATTTT. Translating it yields CASSLAGVAGMDTQYF.

The J gene is TRBJ2-1, the V gene TRBV30; D perhaps matches TRBD1 (6 bases). The germline V and J ends were trimmed by 5 bases and 0 bases, with 11 bases remaining between them. The CDR3 has 14 residues. Germline CDR1 is GTSNPN and CDR2 is SVGIG (reference sequence). This chain's CDR3 is CAWHRASSYNEQFF. DNA of the CDR3: TGTGCCTGGCACAGGGCGAGCTCCTACAATGAGCAGTTCTTC. Looking up the rest from reference TRBV30 and TRBJ2-1 gives the full variable domain: SQTIHQWPATLVQPVGSPLSLECTVEGTSNPNLYWYRQAAGRGLQLLFYSVGIGQISSEVPQNLSASRPQDRQFILSSKKLLLSDSGFYLCAWHRASSYNEQFFGPGTRLTVL.

This chain joins TRBV9 and TRBJ2-3; 7 nucleotides match TRBD2. The length of the CDR3 is 17 residues. J lost 0 bases, V lost 4 bases, and 11 bases had no gene match. Germline values: CDR1 SGDLS, CDR2 YYNGEE. The DNA for the CDR3 is TGTGCCAGCAGCAGGCCGACGAGCGGGGCTAGCACAGATACGCAGTATTTT. Translated, it gives CASSRPTSGASTDTQYF.

This rearrangement joins TRBV7-2 to TRBJ2-1; D gene unclear. The germline gives CDR1 SGHTA, CDR2 FQGNSA. Trimming shortened V by 4 bases and J by 8 bases, and 15 bases separated the two germline ends. The length of the CDR3 is 14 residues. The CDR3 region has the DNA TGTGCCAGCAGCTCAAAGGGCTGGTCCGATGAGCAGTTCTTC. Encoded protein: CASSSKGWSDEQFF.

The chain carries TRBV10-3 and TRBJ1-5; D is unclear. Deletions cut 3 bases from V and 6 bases from J, with 15 bases between. CDR3 length: 15 amino acids. Germline V gene data show CDR1 as ENHRY and CDR2 as SYGVKD. This chain's CDR3 is CAISEAQSLSQPQHF. The CDR3 nucleotides read TGTGCCATCAGTGAAGCCCAGAGTCTGAGTCAGCCCCAGCATTTT.

V is TRBV6-2 or TRBV6-3 and J is TRBJ2-3; D might be TRBD2 (6 bases). The CDR3 runs 14 residues. V dropped 4 bases and J dropped 2 bases, with 10 bases sitting between them. Germline V lookup: CDR1 MNHEY, CDR2 SVGEGT. Written as DNA, the CDR3 is TGTGCCAGCAGTTCGGGACTCCTCACAGATACGCAGTATTTT. This translates into CASSSGLLTDTQYF.

The chain joins TRBV29-1 to TRBJ2-3; 10 nucleotides match TRBD2. CDR1 and CDR2 from the germline V gene are SQVTM and ANQGSEA. The CDR3 has 14 residues. With V trimmed by 7 bases and J by 6 bases, 10 bases remained unmatched. The CDR3 region is CSGTGAGGGDTQYF. In DNA form, the CDR3 reads TGCAGCGGGACCGGAGCGGGGGGGGGCGATACGCAGTATTTT.

This clonotype was seen only a few times. The chain has TRBV5-1 and TRBJ1-3, with a tentative D call TRBD1 (5 bases). Between the trimmed V and J ends, which lost 1 base and 4 bases, there was a span of 12 bases. The CDR3 length is 15 residues. The germline V gene encodes CDR1 SGHRS and CDR2 YFSETQ. The chain's CDR3 is CASSLRQGAGNTIYF. CDR3 coding DNA: TGCGCCAGCAGCTTGCGGCAGGGAGCGGGAAACACCATATATTTT.

The J gene is TRBJ2-6, the V gene TRBV18; D unclear. Trimming shortened V by 3 bases and J by 0 bases, and 9 bases separated the two germline ends. This CDR3 is 16 amino acids long. The V gene's germline CDR1 is KGHSH and CDR2 LQKENI. CDR3 DNA sequence: TGTGCCAGCTCACCGGCGACAAACTCTGGGGCCAACGTCCTGACTTTC. This translates into CASSPATNSGANVLTF.

The chain employs TRBV5-1 and TRBJ2-3; D might be TRBD2 (5 bases). V was pared by 2 bases and J by 0 bases, with 13 bases between. Germline V gives CDR1 SGHRS, CDR2 YFSETQ. The CDR3 is 16 residues long. The CDR3 is CASSFGWTASTDTQYF. DNA for the CDR3: TGCGCCAGCAGCTTCGGGTGGACTGCTAGCACAGATACGCAGTATTTT.

The CDR3 DNA reads as TGTGCCAGCAGCGCAGGGACAGGGACGTCACCCCTCCACTTT. Its translation: CASSAGTGTSPLHF. This chain joins TRBV5-6 and TRBJ1-6; 9 bases match TRBD1. The CDR3 runs 14 residues. CDR1 SGHDT and CDR2 YYEEEE come from the germline V gene. V lost 4 bases and J lost 10; bases outside the gene matches: 6.

The chain carries TRBV20-1 and TRBJ2-1; D gene unclear. This CDR3 spans 17 amino acids. Germline V gene lookup returns CDR1 DFQATT and CDR2 SNEGSKA (reference sequence). V gave up 1 base and J gave up 0 bases, with 16 bases separating them. In DNA, the CDR3 is TGCAGTGCTAGAGTACTGGTCGGTCAGTCCTCCTACAATGAGCAGTTCTTC. Its protein product is CSARVLVGQSSYNEQFF.

This clonotype was seen ten or more times. The chain links TRBV7-2 to TRBJ2-7, with D perhaps being TRBD1 or TRBD2 (5 bases each). The V and J ends lost 5 bases and 3 bases respectively, with 14 bases between them. Germline V gives CDR1 SGHTA, CDR2 FQGNSA. The CDR3 totals 14 residues. CDR3 in amino acids: CASSQGTTLYEQYF. The DNA for the CDR3 is TGTGCCAGCAGCCAAGGGACCACCCTCTACGAGCAGTACTTC.

This chain joins TRBV20-1 and TRBJ2-7; perhaps D is TRBD1 or TRBD2 (6 bases each). The CDR3 loop spans 15 amino acids. Trimming cost V 1 base and J 5 bases, with 18 bases left between them. The germline gives CDR1 DFQATT, CDR2 SNEGSKA (reference sequence). The CDR3 region has the DNA TGCAGTGCTAGAGGCCCGTTTACGGGGGCGGACGAGCAGTACTTC. Translation: CSARGPFTGADEQYF.

A remark on this clonotype: Since a much larger clone is just one base distant, this may be a read error. The chain uses TRBV6-2 or TRBV6-3 and TRBJ2-7; the D is unclear. The length of the CDR3 is 11 residues. Germline loops: CDR1 MNHEY, CDR2 SVGEGT. CDR3 sequence (DNA): TGTGCCGGCAGTTACTCGAGCGAGCAGTACTTC. Residues: CAGSYSSEQYF.

This clonotype occurred a few times. The gene calls are TRBV6-2 or TRBV6-3 and TRBJ2-2, with 8 bases lining up with TRBD2. Per germline, CDR1 MNHEY and CDR2 SVGEGT. This CDR3 comprises 15 residues. J was trimmed by 7 bases and V by 6 bases; bases with no gene match: 10. The DNA for the CDR3 is TGTGCCAGCAGCCCCCGTGTAGCGGGGTACGGGGAGCTGTTTTTT. It is translated as CASSPRVAGYGELFF.

This chain connects TRBV9 to TRBJ2-1; TRBD2 might be the D (5 bases). The germline gives CDR1 SGDLS, CDR2 YYNGEE. The CDR3 has 16 residues. V was shortened by 0 bases and J by 7 bases, with 17 bases between the two germline ends. The CDR3 DNA reads TGTGCCAGCAGCGTAGCTAGCTTAGTAAATCGAAATGAGCAGTTCTTC. Its protein is CASSVASLVNRNEQFF.

This rearrangement joins TRBV30 to TRBJ2-3, with 10 bases lining up with TRBD2. This CDR3 region has 14 residues. The V and J ends lost 5 bases and 1 base, in that order; junction bases with no gene match: 3. Looked up from germline, CDR1 is GTSNPN and CDR2 is SVGIG (reference sequence). The CDR3 region is CAWGGTSGTDTQYF. Written as DNA, the CDR3 is TGTGCCTGGGGTGGGACTAGCGGCACAGATACGCAGTATTTT.

This clonotype showed up just a few times. V and J are TRBV20-1 and TRBJ2-7; D unresolved. Germline CDR1 is DFQATT and CDR2 is SNEGSKA (reference sequence). The CDR3 covers 11 residues. The ends were cut back, 0 bases at V and 3 bases at J, with 3 bases in the middle. For the CDR3, the DNA is TGCAGTGCTAGAGAAGTCTACGAGCAGTACTTC. It yields the protein CSAREVYEQYF.

V usage is TRBV4-1 and J usage is TRBJ2-1; D may be TRBD2 (6 bases). CDR3 length equals 14 residues. The ends were cut back, 4 bases at V and 8 bases at J, with 15 bases in the middle. In germline, CDR1 is MGHRA, CDR2 YSYEKL. CDR3 residues: CASSLRGERDEQFF. CDR3 DNA: TGCGCCAGCAGCCTGCGGGGCGAACGCGATGAGCAGTTCTTC.

V gene TRBV5-1 combines with J gene TRBJ2-3, with 13 bases lining up with TRBD2. Trimming took 0 bases from V and 5 from J; bases not matched to a gene: 3. This CDR3 comprises 16 residues. Germline V gives CDR1 SGHRS, CDR2 YFSETQ. CDR3 region: CASSLDRLAGGDTQYF. The CDR3 nucleotides are TGCGCCAGCAGCTTGGACCGACTAGCGGGAGGAGATACGCAGTATTTT.

The chain links TRBV11-1 to TRBJ2-3, with 12 nucleotides matching TRBD2. The CDR3 has 18 amino acids. The germline gives CDR1 SGHAT, CDR2 FQDESV (reference sequence). The V gene end was trimmed by 5 bases and the J gene end by 4 bases; junction bases not matched to a gene: 13. The CDR3 DNA reads TGTGCCAGCAGCGTGACTAGCGGGAGCTTCCGGGGCGCAGATACGCAGTATTTT. Its translation: CASSVTSGSFRGADTQYF.

This clonotype was counted at least ten times. The J gene is TRBJ1-5, the V gene TRBV6-1, with D unclear. The CDR3 runs 17 residues. V gave up 1 base and J gave up 4 bases, with 17 bases separating them. CDR1 is MNHNS and CDR2 is SASEGT in the germline V gene. CDR3 protein: CASSEGPLGSVNQPQHF. CDR3 coding DNA: TGTGCCAGCAGTGAAGGCCCATTGGGGTCGGTGAATCAGCCCCAGCATTTT.